A single sample gave rise to the 7 T cell receptor beta chains below, sequenced in a study of blood T cell repertoires in COVID-19. Generated by immunoSEQ multiplex PCR, the TCRdb table keeps only in-frame clones and is missing some. The sample comprises 60,000 to 80,000 clones, 70% to 90% of which are singletons, and roughly 23% rests with the top ten. The source material was peripheral blood. Every receptor here comes from a man aged 50-60 years with acute or convalescent COVID-19.

The gene calls are TRBV5-1 and TRBJ2-3; 9 positions agree with TRBD1. J was trimmed by 4 bases and V by 4 bases; bases with no gene match: 7. CDR1 SGHRS and CDR2 YFSETQ come from the germline V gene. This CDR3 comprises 15 residues. Written as DNA, the CDR3 is TGCGCCAGCAGCCAGGGACAGGGCCCCCCAGATACGCAGTATTTT. Translation gives CASSQGQGPPDTQYF.

The V and J genes are TRBV5-4 and TRBJ2-5; 9 bases agree with TRBD1. The CDR3 has 15 residues. CDR1 is SGHNT and CDR2 is YYREEE in the germline V gene (reference sequence). J gave up 5 bases and V 4 bases, and 9 bases lay outside the gene matches. In DNA form, the CDR3 reads TGTGCCAGCAGCCGGCGGGACAGGGAGGACGAGACCCAGTACTTC. This gives the protein CASSRRDREDETQYF.

This clone was counted between two and nine times. This chain joins TRBV2 and TRBJ2-1; the match to TRBD1 covers 9 bases. The trim removed 5 bases at V and 5 bases at J, leaving 4 bases unmatched. The germline CDR1 and CDR2 sequences are SNHLY and FYNNEI. The CDR3 is 14 amino acids. The CDR3 sequence: CASSHRGLDNEQFF. The CDR3 DNA reads as TGTGCCAGCAGTCACAGGGGGCTCGACAATGAGCAGTTCTTC. Looking up the rest from reference TRBV2 and TRBJ2-1 gives the full variable domain: EPEVTQTPSHQVTQMGQEVILRCVPISNHLYFYWYRQILGQKVEFLVSFYNNEISEKSEIFDDQFSVERPDGSNFTLKIRSTKLEDSAMYFCASSHRGLDNEQFFGPGTRLTVL.

A single count supports this clone. The genes are TRBV7-2 and TRBJ2-5; TRBD2 matches at 7 bases. V was clipped by 5 bases and J by 1 base; unmatched bases: 4. Germline V CDR1 and CDR2: SGHTA, FQGNSA. The CDR3 spans 14 residues. The chain's CDR3 is CASSAGGSQETQYF. As DNA, the CDR3 is TGTGCCAGCAGCGCCGGGGGGAGCCAAGAGACCCAGTACTTC.

Concerning this clone: The junction departs from the called germline gene at one end, perhaps through a read error. V is TRBV27 and J is TRBJ2-7, with 7 bases fitting TRBD1. This CDR3 has 16 amino acids. The germline V gene encodes CDR1 MNHEY and CDR2 SMNVEV (reference sequence). The CDR3 DNA reads TGTGCCAGCAGTCTATCGGGACAGTCTAGCTCCTACGAGCAGTACTTC. Translated: CASSLSGQSSSYEQYF.

In this sample, this clone turned up a few times. The chain uses TRBV5-8 and TRBJ1-2, with D perhaps matching TRBD1 (6 bases). V lost 4 bases and J 8 bases, leaving 18 bases between the germline ends. The CDR3 length is 14 residues. Germline values: CDR1 SGHTS, CDR2 YDEGEE. In nucleotides, the CDR3 is TGTGCCAGCAGCAAACGAGAACAGGGTTACGGCTACACCTTC. Translating it yields CASSKREQGYGYTF.

The chain combines TRBV7-9 with TRBJ2-3; 10 nucleotides line up with TRBD2. The CDR3 spans 16 residues. Germline CDR1 SEHNR, CDR2 FQNEAQ (reference sequence). The V gene end was trimmed by 3 bases and the J gene end by 1 base; junction bases not matched to a gene: 4. In DNA, the CDR3 is TGTGCCAGCAGCTTGTTCGGGACTAGCGGCACAGATACGCAGTATTTT. Translating it yields CASSLFGTSGTDTQYF. The full variable domain, with the rest looked up from reference TRBV7-9 and TRBJ2-3, is DTGVSQNPRHKITKRGQNVTFRCDPISEHNRLYWYRQTLGQGPEFLTYFQNEAQLEKSRLLSDRFSAERPKGSFSTLEIQRTEQGDSAMYLCASSLFGTSGTDTQYFGPGTRLTVL.